The rows below give T cell receptor beta chains drawn from one sample of a study of cytomegalovirus exposure and HLA in healthy donors. Sequenced by immunoSEQ multiplex PCR; TCRdb stores in-frame clones only, minus some. The sample holds about 190,000 clones, just under 75% seen once. Material: PBMCs. Receptors were obtained from a woman in her 30s in good health and CMV-seropositive. Each CDR3 is given without its conserved first and last residue. The order of the fields is V gene, J gene, CDR3 protein.

V gene: TRBV28
J gene: TRBJ2-3
CDR3 protein: ASCAETSTDTQY

V gene: TRBV2
J gene: TRBJ1-1
CDR3 protein: ASSAPETGNTEAF

V gene: TRBV9
J gene: TRBJ2-1
CDR3 protein: ASSELLHEQF

V gene: TRBV28
J gene: TRBJ2-7
CDR3 protein: ASSSPIGGKVDEQY

V gene: TRBV19
J gene: TRBJ2-5
CDR3 protein: ASSISTGGQETQY

V gene: TRBV28
J gene: TRBJ1-1
CDR3 protein: ASTLYGQGYNTEAF

V gene: TRBV14
J gene: TRBJ1-1
CDR3 protein: ASSQEDGLWTEAF

V gene: TRBV28
J gene: TRBJ1-2
CDR3 protein: ASSYTGGKVGYT

V gene: TRBV5-1
J gene: TRBJ2-7
CDR3 protein: ASSLVGGRVDEQY

V gene: TRBV28
J gene: TRBJ2-5
CDR3 protein: ASQTGLAGLETQY

V gene: TRBV28
J gene: TRBJ1-1
CDR3 protein: ASTTLPNTEAF

V gene: TRBV18
J gene: TRBJ2-7
CDR3 protein: ASSLSRGTPLEQY

V gene: TRBV7-6
J gene: TRBJ2-2
CDR3 protein: ASSGIAGLAGEWVSGELF

V gene: TRBV7-9
J gene: NA
CDR3 protein: SSSFISSGQGFYEQY

V gene: TRBV14
J gene: TRBJ2-3
CDR3 protein: ASSQDWHTQY

V gene: TRBV2
J gene: TRBJ1-5
CDR3 protein: ASSPDRDNQPQH

V gene: TRBV28
J gene: TRBJ2-4
CDR3 protein: ASRTLATQTQY

V gene: TRBV6-9
J gene: TRBJ2-2
CDR3 protein: ASTLSEDYVVGELF

V gene: TRBV18
J gene: TRBJ2-7
CDR3 protein: ASSPPGVVGLEQY

V gene: TRBV6-1
J gene: TRBJ2-7
CDR3 protein: ASSEDGTGFEQY

V gene: TRBV7-6
J gene: TRBJ2-5
CDR3 protein: ASSLNPRSETQY

V gene: TRBV28
J gene: TRBJ1-2
CDR3 protein: ASSLLANYGYT

V gene: TRBV27
J gene: TRBJ1-1
CDR3 protein: ASSPTGGENTEAF

V gene: TRBV27
J gene: TRBJ2-1
CDR3 protein: ASSFSGGSNHEQF

V gene: TRBV18
J gene: TRBJ1-1
CDR3 protein: ASTSGTGGNLNTEAF

V gene: TRBV25-1
J gene: TRBJ2-2
CDR3 protein: ASSEKPSGRANSGELF

V gene: TRBV6-5
J gene: TRBJ1-2
CDR3 protein: ASSLGTAQGRGYT

V gene: TRBV28
J gene: TRBJ2-7
CDR3 protein: ASSLRGVYEQY

V gene: TRBV5-6
J gene: TRBJ1-2
CDR3 protein: ASSLSQGNGYT

V gene: TRBV4-1
J gene: TRBJ1-1
CDR3 protein: ASSQVGQLNTEAF